The rows below give T cell receptor beta chains drawn from one sample of a study of shared clonotypes between healthy human individuals. TCRdb's copy holds only in-frame clones and misses some; the assay was immunoSEQ multiplex PCR. The table shows about 1.9 million clones, with about 93% occurring only once. Sequencing was performed on naive CD8+ T cells from PBMCs. The receptors were sampled from a man between 18 and 35 years old in good health. Some clones in this sample may be carry-over from other donors' samples. Each CDR3 is given without its conserved first and last residue. Fields, in order: J gene, V gene, CDR3 length, CDR3 protein.

TRBJ2-3 TRBV9 15 ASSLRGTSERTDTQY
TRBJ1-2 TRBV7-6 12 ASSGVGWGSGYT
TRBJ1-5 TRBV4-2 15 ASSQWDFRIGNQPQH
TRBJ2-3 TRBV7-9 11 ASSPQGLDTQY
TRBJ2-5 TRBV15 14 ATSRDRDRVGETQY
TRBJ2-7 TRBV5-4 13 ASSPGTSAHYEQY
TRBJ2-4 TRBV28 14 ASSPLLGTGGNIQY
TRBJ2-5 TRBV28 13 ASRPTTGGPETQY
TRBJ2-7 TRBV28 14 ASSSDDGQGPYEQY
TRBJ2-7 TRBV6-5 13 ASSYGSQAVYEQY
TRBJ2-2 TRBV27 14 ASSPRGTQTTGELF
TRBJ2-3 TRBV27 16 ASSNDLGAGPATDTQY
TRBJ2-7 TRBV10-3 11 AISRDRGDEQY
TRBJ2-3 TRBV14 16 ASSPAGVKAGLTDTQY
TRBJ1-2 TRBV6-5 10 ASSFDGNGYT
TRBJ2-1 TRBV27 11 ASSPGSYNEQF
TRBJ2-7 TRBV5-4 13 ASSSRTGGTYEQY
TRBJ2-7 TRBV10-3 13 AISDLSGRDYEQY
TRBJ2-1 TRBV4-3 13 ASSPGAVPYNEQF
TRBJ2-2 TRBV13 19 ASSTNVPGLAGAGGIGELF
TRBJ2-7 TRBV27 10 ASSQRGDEQY
TRBJ2-1 TRBV29-1 14 SVEPLRGLRHNEQF
TRBJ1-3 TRBV4-3 15 ASSQDRWVVSGNTIY
TRBJ2-7 TRBV4-3 16 ASSQDLPTSEAAYEQY
TRBJ1-3 TRBV7-9 11 ASSWSSGNTIY
TRBJ2-7 TRBV7-2 11 ASSKRTSYEQY
TRBJ2-7 TRBV6-1 11 ASSDRGLDEQY
TRBJ2-7 TRBV7-3 12 ASSHGGSGSEQY
TRBJ2-7 TRBV27 12 ASTLSLGRSEQY
TRBJ2-7 TRBV7-8 14 ASSFLASWLANEQY
TRBJ1-1 TRBV28 13 ATEPQRELNTEAF
TRBJ1-5 TRBV27 12 ASSPGAGWQPQH
TRBJ1-1 TRBV19 9 ASSILSEAF
TRBJ2-1 TRBV7-8 12 ASSPWTPGREQF
TRBJ2-7 TRBV10-3 16 AISESIAGQGAQNEQY
TRBJ1-2 TRBV29-1 10 SVPTGGNGYT
TRBJ2-3 TRBV27 11 ASSLRGADTQY
TRBJ1-1 TRBV7-9 15 ASSLSPLWGWNTEAF
TRBJ2-7 TRBV11-2 12 ASSSRRGFHEQY
TRBJ2-3 TRBV2 14 ASSEASGRALDTQY
TRBJ2-2 TRBV27 13 ASAIDRGGTGELF